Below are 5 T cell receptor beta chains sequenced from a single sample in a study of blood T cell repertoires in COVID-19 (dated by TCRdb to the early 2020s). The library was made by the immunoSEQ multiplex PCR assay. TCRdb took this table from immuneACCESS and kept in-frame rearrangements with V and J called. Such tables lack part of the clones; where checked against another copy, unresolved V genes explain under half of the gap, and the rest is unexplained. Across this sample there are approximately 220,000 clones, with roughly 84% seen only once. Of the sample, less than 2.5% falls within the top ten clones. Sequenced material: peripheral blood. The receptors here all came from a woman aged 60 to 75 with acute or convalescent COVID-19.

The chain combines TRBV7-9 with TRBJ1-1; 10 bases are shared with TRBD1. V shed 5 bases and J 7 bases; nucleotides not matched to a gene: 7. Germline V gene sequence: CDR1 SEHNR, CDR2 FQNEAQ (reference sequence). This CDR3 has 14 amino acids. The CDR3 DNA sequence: TGTGCCAGCAGCGTTGGACAGGGGGGTGTTGAAGCTTTCTTT. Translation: CASSVGQGGVEAFF. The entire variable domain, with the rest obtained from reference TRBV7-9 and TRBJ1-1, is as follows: DTGVSQNPRHKITKRGQNVTFRCDPISEHNRLYWYRQTLGQGPEFLTYFQNEAQLEKSRLLSDRFSAERPKGSFSTLEIQRTEQGDSAMYLCASSVGQGGVEAFFGQGTRLTVV.

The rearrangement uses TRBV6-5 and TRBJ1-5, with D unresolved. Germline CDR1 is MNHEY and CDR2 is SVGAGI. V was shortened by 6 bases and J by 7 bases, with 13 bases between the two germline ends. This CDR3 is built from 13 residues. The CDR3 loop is CASSTSRGQPQHF. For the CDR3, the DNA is TGTGCCAGCAGCACATCCCGCGGGCAGCCCCAGCATTTT.

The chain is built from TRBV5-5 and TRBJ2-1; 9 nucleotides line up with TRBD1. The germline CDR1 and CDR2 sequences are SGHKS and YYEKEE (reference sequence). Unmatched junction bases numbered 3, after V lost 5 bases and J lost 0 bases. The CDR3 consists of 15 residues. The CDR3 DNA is TGTGCCAGCAGAAGACAGGGGGGCTCCTACAATGAGCAGTTCTTC. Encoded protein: CASRRQGGSYNEQFF.

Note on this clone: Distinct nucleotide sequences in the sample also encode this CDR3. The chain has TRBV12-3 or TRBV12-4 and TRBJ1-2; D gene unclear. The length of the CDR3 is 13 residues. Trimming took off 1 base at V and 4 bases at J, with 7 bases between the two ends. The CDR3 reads CASSLGQAYGYTF. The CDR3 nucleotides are TGTGCCAGCAGTTTAGGCCAAGCCTATGGCTACACCTTC.

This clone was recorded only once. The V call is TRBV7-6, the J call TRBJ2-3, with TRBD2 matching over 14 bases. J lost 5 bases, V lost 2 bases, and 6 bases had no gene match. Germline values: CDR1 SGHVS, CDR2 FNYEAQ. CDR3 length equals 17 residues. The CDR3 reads CASSLLTSGGAGDTQYF. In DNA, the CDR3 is TGTGCCAGCAGCTTATTGACTAGCGGGGGGGCCGGAGATACGCAGTATTTT.